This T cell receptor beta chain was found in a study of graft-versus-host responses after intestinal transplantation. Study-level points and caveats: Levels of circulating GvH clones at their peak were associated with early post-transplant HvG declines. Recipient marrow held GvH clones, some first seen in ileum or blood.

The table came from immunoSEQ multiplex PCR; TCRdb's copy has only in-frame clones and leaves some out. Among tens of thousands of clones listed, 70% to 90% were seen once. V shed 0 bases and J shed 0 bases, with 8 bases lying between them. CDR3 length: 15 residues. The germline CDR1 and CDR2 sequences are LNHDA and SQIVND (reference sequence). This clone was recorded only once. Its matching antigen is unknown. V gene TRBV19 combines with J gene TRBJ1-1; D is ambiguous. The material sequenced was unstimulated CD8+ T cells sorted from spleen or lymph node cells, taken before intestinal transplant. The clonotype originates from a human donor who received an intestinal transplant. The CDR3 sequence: CASSIEAVMNTEAFF. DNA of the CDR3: TGTGCCAGTAGTATAGAGGCAGTCATGAACACTGAAGCTTTCTTT.